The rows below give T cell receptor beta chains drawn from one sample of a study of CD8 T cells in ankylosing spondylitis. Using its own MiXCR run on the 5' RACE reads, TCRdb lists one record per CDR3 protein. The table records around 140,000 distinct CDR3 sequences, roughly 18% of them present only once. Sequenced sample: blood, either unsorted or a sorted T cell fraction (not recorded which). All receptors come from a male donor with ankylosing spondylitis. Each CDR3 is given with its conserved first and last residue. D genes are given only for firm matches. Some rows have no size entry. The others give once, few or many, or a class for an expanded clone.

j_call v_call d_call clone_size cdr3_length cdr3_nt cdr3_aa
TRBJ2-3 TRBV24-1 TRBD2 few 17 TGTGCCACCAGTGATTCCCGACTAGCAAAGAGTGCAGATACGCAGTATTTT CATSDSRLAKSADTQYF
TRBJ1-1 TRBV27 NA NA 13 TGTGCCAGCAGTTTATCAATTGGAGCTGAAGCTTTCTTT CASSLSIGAEAFF
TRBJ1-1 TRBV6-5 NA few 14 TGTGCCAGCAGTTACGAATCACCGACAGTCGGAGCTTTCTTT CASSYESPTVGAFF
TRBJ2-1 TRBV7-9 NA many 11 TGTGCCAGCAGCTTTCAGGGTGAGCAGTTCTTC CASSFQGEQFF
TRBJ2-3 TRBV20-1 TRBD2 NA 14 TGCAGTGCTAGGATAAGGGGACTAGCAGATACGCAGTATTTT CSARIRGLADTQYF
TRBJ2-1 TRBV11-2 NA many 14 TGTGCCAGCGCCCTTCTCGCGGAGTACAATGAGCAGTTCTTC CASALLAEYNEQFF
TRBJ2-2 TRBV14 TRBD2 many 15 TGTGCCAGCAGCCCGGGACTAGCGGCGACCGGGGAGCTGTTTTTT CASSPGLAATGELFF
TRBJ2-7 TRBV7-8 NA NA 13 TGTGCCAGCAGCTTCAGCCTACGTGCCGAGCAGTACTTC CASSFSLRAEQYF
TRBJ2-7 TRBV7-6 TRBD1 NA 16 TGTGCCAGCAGCCCAGTTGGACAGGGGCCGATCTACGAGCAGTACTTC CASSPVGQGPIYEQYF
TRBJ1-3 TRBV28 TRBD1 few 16 TGTGCCAGCACCCGGACAGGCTCCTCCTCTGGAAACACCATATATTTT CASTRTGSSSGNTIYF
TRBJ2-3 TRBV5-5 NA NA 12 TGTGCCAGCGCGGTAGGCACAGATACGCAGTATTTT CASAVGTDTQYF
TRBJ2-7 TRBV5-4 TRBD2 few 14 TGTGCCAGCAGCGCCGGACTAGCTGACTACGAGCAGTACTTC CASSAGLADYEQYF
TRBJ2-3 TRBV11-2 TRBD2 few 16 TGTGCCAGCAGCTTGGGACTAGCGGGAGTAAAAGATACGCAGTATTTT CASSLGLAGVKDTQYF
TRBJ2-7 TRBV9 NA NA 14 TGTGCCAGCAGCGCTTACAGGGTTGCCTACGAGCAGTACTTC CASSAYRVAYEQYF
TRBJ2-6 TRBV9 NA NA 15 TGTGCCAGCAGCGGCCTTAGCTCTGGGGCCAACGTCCTGACTTTC CASSGLSSGANVLTF
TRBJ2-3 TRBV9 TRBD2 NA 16 TGTGCCAGCAGCGTTGAACCGGGACTAGCTCCAGATACGCAGTATTTT CASSVEPGLAPDTQYF
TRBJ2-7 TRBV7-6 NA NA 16 TGTGCCAGCAGCTCGACACCGGGACGGAGCTCCTACGAGCAGTACTTC CASSSTPGRSSYEQYF
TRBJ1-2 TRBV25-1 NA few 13 TGTGCCAGCAGTGACGCCAAAAACTATGGCTACACCTTC CASSDAKNYGYTF
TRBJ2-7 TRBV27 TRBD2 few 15 TGTGCCAGCTGGTCTTTGGTGGTAGCGGGAAGCGAGCAGTACTTC CASWSLVVAGSEQYF
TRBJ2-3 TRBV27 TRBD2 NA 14 TGTGCCAGCAGTTCCGGACTAGACACAGATACGCAGTATTTT CASSSGLDTDTQYF
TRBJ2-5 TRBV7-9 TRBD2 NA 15 TGTGCCAGCAGCCCCCGTCTAGGCGGGAGCAAGACCCAGTACTTC CASSPRLGGSKTQYF
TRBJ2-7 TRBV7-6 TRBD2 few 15 TGTGCCAGCAGCTTAAACGGACTAGCGGCCTACGAGCAGTACTTC CASSLNGLAAYEQYF
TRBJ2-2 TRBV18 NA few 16 TGTGCCAGCTCACCTTTCGCTCCCCTGGACACCGGGGAGCTGTTTTTT CASSPFAPLDTGELFF
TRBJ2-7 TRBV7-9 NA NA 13 TGTGCCAGCAGCCTCAGCAGTAGTTCCGAGCAGTACTTC CASSLSSSSEQYF
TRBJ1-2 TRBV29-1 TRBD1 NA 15 TGCAGCGCTGAAGATTTCTCAGGGGGAGCCTATGGCTACACCTTC CSAEDFSGGAYGYTF
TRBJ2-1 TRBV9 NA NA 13 TGTGCCAGCACTCGGGGTGGGGGCAATGAGCAGTTCTTC CASTRGGGNEQFF
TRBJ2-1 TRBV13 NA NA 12 TGTGCCAGCAGCTCATTAGGGAATGAGCAGTTCTTC CASSSLGNEQFF
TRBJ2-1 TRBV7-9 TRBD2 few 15 TGTGCCAGCAGCCCGACTAGCGGGAGCATCCATGAGCAGTTCTTC CASSPTSGSIHEQFF
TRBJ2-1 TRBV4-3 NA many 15 TGCGCCAGCAGCCAAGTGCGGGGCTCCTACAATGAGCAGTTCTTC CASSQVRGSYNEQFF
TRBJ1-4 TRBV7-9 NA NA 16 TGTGCCAGCAGCTCAACGCAGGGAAGGCCCTTGAATAAACTGTTTTTT CASSSTQGRPLNKLFF
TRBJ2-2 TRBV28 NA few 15 TGTGCCACCGATCACGACAGAGAGAACACCGGGGAGCTGTTTTTT CATDHDRENTGELFF
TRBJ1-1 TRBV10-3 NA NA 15 TGTGCCATCAGTGAGTCTGTCAGGGCCAACACTGAAGCTTTCTTT CAISESVRANTEAFF
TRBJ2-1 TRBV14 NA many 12 TGTGCCAGCGGCGGTCTCTACAATGAGCAGTTCTTC CASGGLYNEQFF
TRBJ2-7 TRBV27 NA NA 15 TGTGCCAGCAGACAAAGGGGACTTAGCTCCTACGAGCAGTACTTC CASRQRGLSSYEQYF
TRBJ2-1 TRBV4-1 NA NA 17 TGCGCCAGCAGCCAAGATGGGGGACTTCTGGGCTTCTATGAGCAGTTCTTC CASSQDGGLLGFYEQFF
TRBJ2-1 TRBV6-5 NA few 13 TGTGCCAGCAGTTACTATGGGGGCAATGAGCAGTTCTTC CASSYYGGNEQFF
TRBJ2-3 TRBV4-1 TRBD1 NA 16 TGCGCCAGCAGCCAAGTTTGGGACAGGGGTACAGATACGCAGTATTTT CASSQVWDRGTDTQYF
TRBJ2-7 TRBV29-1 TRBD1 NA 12 TGCAGCGTTGCTGACAGGGACTACGAGCAGTACTTC CSVADRDYEQYF
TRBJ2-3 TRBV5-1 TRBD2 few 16 TGCGCCAGCAGCTTGGATCGTGCGGGAGGTCCAGATACGCAGTATTTT CASSLDRAGGPDTQYF
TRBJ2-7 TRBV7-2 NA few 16 TGTGCCAGCAGCTGGGGCTTGGGGGCACTGGATTACGAGCAGTACTTC CASSWGLGALDYEQYF
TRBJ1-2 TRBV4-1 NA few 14 TGCGCCAGCAGCCACCCGAATAGGGGATATGGCTACACCTTC CASSHPNRGYGYTF
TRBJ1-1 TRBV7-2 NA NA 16 TGTGCCAGCAGCTTAGACGGGGTGACGATGAACACTGAAGCTTTCTTT CASSLDGVTMNTEAFF